A single sample is the source of the 5 T cell receptor beta chains below, sequenced in a study of beta chain features in type 1 diabetes. Isolated RNA was reverse transcribed in full, so expressed TCRB transcripts were sequenced. Data came from immunoSEQ multiplex PCR; TCRdb stores just in-frame clones and leaves some out. The repertoire holds 900,000 or so clones, with roughly 17% as singletons. Sequences were obtained from naive CD4+ T cells from blood. These receptors were taken from a woman aged 18-29 years in good health.

V and J are TRBV6-5 and TRBJ1-2; no clear D gene. V lost 6 bases, J lost 3 bases, and 8 bases lay in between. This CDR3 spans 12 amino acids. Germline CDR1 reads MNHEY; CDR2 reads SVGAGI. The CDR3 nucleotides read TGTGCCAGCAGACAATTCCACTATGGCTACACCTTC. Translation: CASRQFHYGYTF.

This chain connects TRBV10-3 to TRBJ2-2; 10 bases map to TRBD1. CDR3 length: 17 residues. The germline gives CDR1 ENHRY, CDR2 SYGVKD. J was trimmed by 0 bases and V by 2 bases; bases with no gene match: 3. CDR3 loop: CAISERQGASNTGELFF. The CDR3 region has the DNA TGTGCCATCAGTGAGCGACAGGGGGCATCGAACACCGGGGAGCTGTTTTTT.

V gene TRBV4-3 combines with J gene TRBJ1-5, with a tentative D call TRBD1 (6 bases). This CDR3 has 14 amino acids. Germline V gene lookup returns CDR1 LGHNA and CDR2 YSLEER. V was clipped by 5 bases and J by 1 base, with 9 bases between them. CDR3 in amino acids: CASSWDTSNQPQHF. In nucleotides, the CDR3 is TGCGCCAGCAGCTGGGACACAAGCAATCAGCCCCAGCATTTT.

About this clone itself: Other DNA sequences in this specimen translate into the identical CDR3. V is TRBV11-2 and J is TRBJ2-7; 9 nucleotides align to TRBD1. With V trimmed by 5 bases and J by 6 bases, 11 bases remained unmatched. Germline V gene data show CDR1 as SGHAT and CDR2 as FQNNGV. This CDR3 contains 15 residues. The CDR3 region is CASSRSGTGSSEQYF. In DNA form, the CDR3 reads TGTGCCAGCAGCCGTTCCGGGACAGGGAGTAGCGAGCAGTACTTC.

V gene TRBV15 combines with J gene TRBJ1-4; D gene uncertain. CDR1 is LNHNV and CDR2 is YYDKDF in the germline V gene (reference sequence). The CDR3 covers 14 residues. Trimming removed 0 bases from V and 3 bases from J, with 5 bases in between. The CDR3 nucleotides are TGTGCCACCAGCAGAGAACAGCCTAATGAAAAACTGTTTTTT. Amino acids: CATSREQPNEKLFF.